This T cell receptor (beta chain) comes out of a study of blood T cell repertoires in COVID-19. The V gene's germline CDR1 is SGDLS and CDR2 YYNGEE. V dropped 3 bases and J dropped 4 bases, with 16 bases sitting between them. The CDR3 contains 15 residues. Some clones are missing from TCRdb's copy, which holds only in-frame ones; the method was immunoSEQ multiplex PCR. The table has fewer than 200,000 clones, 86% seen once. V gene TRBV9 combines with J gene TRBJ1-2; weak D call: TRBD1 (6 bases). Sequenced material: PBMCs or T cells enriched from blood (not recorded which). The sequence was obtained from a woman between 40 and 55 years old in a cohort exposed to, infected with or recovered from COVID-19 (not recorded which). CDR3 protein: CASSADWGHLYGYTF. CDR3 coding DNA: TGTGCCAGCAGCGCTGATTGGGGGCACCTCTATGGCTACACCTTC.